Below are 24 T cell receptor beta chains sequenced from a single sample in a study of blood T cell repertoires in COVID-19. Data came from immunoSEQ multiplex PCR; TCRdb stores just in-frame clones and leaves some out. There are 100,000 to 120,000 clones in the sample; around nine tenths occur only once, and around 5.1% lies in the top ten. Sequencing input: peripheral blood. These receptors were collected from a human donor in a cohort sampled during active COVID-19.

The J gene is TRBJ2-2, the V gene TRBV6-6; D call uncertain. Germline V gene lookup returns CDR1 MNHNY and CDR2 SVGAGI (reference sequence). The CDR3 length is 12 residues. Trimming pared 6 bases from V and 8 bases from J, leaving 10 bases between. The DNA of the CDR3 is TGTGCCAGCAGCCCCCTCCCTGGGGAGCTGTTTTTT. Translating it yields CASSPLPGELFF.

V is TRBV19 and J is TRBJ1-3, with D perhaps matching TRBD1 (6 bases). The germline gives CDR1 LNHDA, CDR2 SQIVND (reference sequence). Trimming took off 7 bases at V and 2 bases at J, with 15 bases between the two ends. The CDR3 is 15 residues long. The CDR3 coding sequence is TGTGCCAGTACCTGGGGATGGACAGCTGGAAACACCATATATTTT. Protein product: CASTWGWTAGNTIYF.

This sequence joins TRBV4-2 and TRBJ2-7, with D maybe TRBD2 (6 bases). CDR1 is LGHNA and CDR2 is YNFKEQ in the germline V gene. The CDR3 length is 15 residues. V was cut by 0 bases and J by 0 bases, with 9 bases left in between. CDR3 sequence (DNA): TGTGCCAGCAGCCAAGATTGGAGGGTCTCCTACGAGCAGTACTTC. Amino acids: CASSQDWRVSYEQYF.

The rearrangement uses TRBV7-2 and TRBJ2-7; TRBD1 might be the D (5 bases). Germline V gene data show CDR1 as SGHTA and CDR2 as FQGNSA. The V and J ends lost 7 bases and 3 bases respectively, with 13 bases between them. This CDR3 is 13 amino acids long. In DNA, the CDR3 is TGTGCCAGCAAGAAAGGGGTGGACTACGAGCAGTACTTC. Encoded protein: CASKKGVDYEQYF. The full variable domain, in which reference TRBV7-2 and TRBJ2-7 provide the parts outside the CDR3, is GAGVSQSPSNKVTEKGKDVELRCDPISGHTALYWYRQSLGQGLEFLIYFQGNSAPDKSGLPSDRFSAERTGGSVSTLTIQRTQQEDSAVYLCASKKGVDYEQYFGPGTRLTVT.

The chain joins TRBV7-9 to TRBJ1-5; possibly TRBD1 for D (5 bases). CDR3 length: 13 amino acids. With 4 bases removed from V and 6 bases from J, the gap between germline ends came to 10 bases. The germline V gene has CDR1 SEHNR and CDR2 FQNEAQ (reference sequence). CDR3 residues: CASSSSDIQPQHF. CDR3 in DNA: TGTGCCAGCAGCTCCTCGGACATTCAGCCCCAGCATTTT.

This sequence joins TRBV7-8 and TRBJ1-2; 7 nucleotides agree with TRBD1. This CDR3 is 18 amino acids long. CDR1 and CDR2 from the germline V gene are SGHVS and FQNEAQ. The trim removed 2 bases at V and 0 bases at J, leaving 12 bases unmatched. The CDR3 reads CASSLSKPQGTANYGYTF. CDR3 in DNA: TGTGCCAGCAGCTTATCAAAACCCCAAGGGACAGCTAACTATGGCTACACCTTC.

The chain couples TRBV6-5 to TRBJ1-5; perhaps TRBD1 as D (6 bases). Trimming removed 6 bases from V and 7 bases from J, with 19 bases in between. CDR1 and CDR2 from the germline V gene are MNHEY and SVGAGI. CDR3 length: 15 residues. The CDR3 loop reads CASSPTGGGRQPQHF. The CDR3 DNA reads TGTGCCAGCAGCCCAACGGGAGGGGGGAGGCAGCCCCAGCATTTT.

The rearrangement uses TRBV11-2 and TRBJ2-3, with 7 bases identical to TRBD1. Losses at the gene ends were 7 bases for V and 2 bases for J; bases not matched to a gene: 9. CDR3 length equals 15 residues. The germline V gene encodes CDR1 SGHAT and CDR2 FQNNGV. DNA for the CDR3: TGTGCCAGCATTCATCGGGACAGCTACACAGATACGCAGTATTTT. Protein product: CASIHRDSYTDTQYF. Based on the CDR3 plus reference TRBV11-2 and TRBJ2-3, the full variable domain is EAGVAQSPRYKIIEKRQSVAFWCNPISGHATLYWYQQILGQGPKLLIQFQNNGVVDDSQLPKDRFSAERLKGVDSTLKIQPAKLEDSAVYLCASIHRDSYTDTQYFGPGTRLTVL.

The J gene is TRBJ2-2, the V gene TRBV11-2; D call uncertain. The V end lost 1 base, the J end lost 5 bases, and 11 bases lay between the germline ends. CDR3 length: 15 amino acids. Looked up from germline, CDR1 is SGHAT and CDR2 is FQNNGV. The CDR3 bases are TGTGCCAGCAGCTTAGTCTACCCCGAGACCGGGGAGCTGTTTTTT. Protein sequence: CASSLVYPETGELFF.

The gene calls are TRBV11-1 and TRBJ1-6, with D perhaps matching TRBD1 (5 bases). The germline V gene encodes CDR1 SGHAT and CDR2 FQDESV (reference sequence). There are 14 residues in the CDR3. V lost 1 base and J 7 bases, leaving 8 bases between the germline ends. The CDR3 spells CASSLEGRNSPLHF. CDR3 coding DNA: TGTGCCAGCAGCTTAGAGGGGCGGAATTCACCCCTCCACTTT.

J is TRBJ2-5 and V is TRBV29-1; TRBD1 aligns across 7 bases. The junction had 7 bases not matched to a gene; V was cut back by 7 bases and J by 5 bases. Germline CDR1 is SQVTM and CDR2 is ANQGSEA. The CDR3 sequence is 12 residues long. CDR3 region: CSADRADETQYF. Written as DNA, the CDR3 is TGCAGCGCAGACAGGGCTGACGAGACCCAGTACTTC.

The rearrangement links TRBV5-5 to TRBJ1-5; D call uncertain. The ends were cut back, 0 bases at V and 0 bases at J, with 7 bases in the middle. The CDR3 is 15 residues long. CDR1 and CDR2 from the germline V gene are SGHKS and YYEKEE (reference sequence). The CDR3: CASSLEAYSNQPQHF. CDR3 bases: TGTGCCAGCAGCTTGGAAGCATATAGCAATCAGCCCCAGCATTTT. Filled out from reference TRBV5-5 and TRBJ1-5, the complete variable domain reads DAGVTQSPTHLIKTRGQQVTLRCSPISGHKSVSWYQQVLGQGPQFIFQYYEKEERGRGNFPDRFSARQFPNYSSELNVNALLLGDSALYLCASSLEAYSNQPQHFGDGTRLSIL.

The chain couples TRBV9 to TRBJ1-5; D not certain. V lost 0 bases and J lost 5, with 6 bases in between. This CDR3 region has 13 residues. CDR1 and CDR2 from the germline V gene are SGDLS and YYNGEE. The CDR3 reads CASSVGTDQPQHF. CDR3 sequence (DNA): TGTGCCAGCAGCGTAGGAACAGATCAGCCCCAGCATTTT. Full variable domain (missing parts from reference TRBV9 and TRBJ1-5): DSGVTQTPKHLITATGQRVTLRCSPRSGDLSVYWYQQSLDQGLQFLIQYYNGEERAKGNILERFSAQQFPDLHSELNLSSLELGDSALYFCASSVGTDQPQHFGDGTRLSIL.

The chain employs TRBV9 and TRBJ2-7; no clear D gene. Trimming shortened V by 4 bases and J by 3 bases, and 8 bases separated the two germline ends. CDR3 length: 12 residues. CDR1 is SGDLS and CDR2 is YYNGEE in the germline V gene. CDR3 coding DNA: TGTGCCAGCAGCCTGACATTCTACGAGCAGTACTTC. Protein product: CASSLTFYEQYF.

This clone was seen a single time. V is TRBV4-1 and J is TRBJ2-3; 14 bases align to TRBD2. This CDR3 has 16 amino acids. CDR1 is MGHRA, CDR2 YSYEKL, per germline. The V segment lost 1 base and the J segment 14 bases; nucleotides outside the gene matches: 11. The CDR3 region is CASSQVFGLAGGSGYF. The DNA for the CDR3 is TGCGCCAGCAGCCAAGTCTTCGGACTAGCGGGGGGTTCGGGGTATTTT.

The CDR3 region has the DNA TGTGCCAGCAGTCTCGACAGGGGTTATCAGCCCCAGCATTTT. As protein: CASSLDRGYQPQHF. V is TRBV6-5 and J is TRBJ1-5; 8 bases map to TRBD1. CDR3 size: 14 residues. The J segment lost 5 bases and the V segment lost 5 bases, leaving 5 bases of the junction unmatched. CDR1 and CDR2 from the germline V gene are MNHEY and SVGAGI.

The CDR3 DNA reads TGCAGCGTTGAAGCAGGATCAGGGGTCGGTGGCTACACCTTC. This sequence encodes CSVEAGSGVGGYTF. This chain connects TRBV29-1 to TRBJ1-2; D might be TRBD1 (6 bases). Germline V gene sequence: CDR1 SQVTM, CDR2 ANQGSEA. The ends were cut back, 1 base at V and 7 bases at J, with 16 bases in the middle. This CDR3 spans 14 amino acids.

The V call is TRBV14, the J call TRBJ1-2; D might be TRBD1 (6 bases). CDR1 and CDR2 (germline): SGHDN, FVKESK. The CDR3 loop spans 14 amino acids. The V and J ends lost 1 base and 4 bases respectively, with 10 bases between them. This chain's CDR3 is CASSQARGPYGYTF. The CDR3 nucleotides read TGTGCCAGCAGCCAAGCCAGGGGCCCCTATGGCTACACCTTC.

The chain is built from TRBV11-2 and TRBJ2-3; tentative D call: TRBD2 (5 bases). V was cut by 0 bases and J by 3 bases, with 13 bases left in between. Per germline, CDR1 SGHAT and CDR2 FQNNGV. The CDR3 totals 16 residues. The CDR3 nucleotides read TGTGCCAGCAGCTTAGAGGTGGGAGTTGGAACAGATACGCAGTATTTT. This codes for CASSLEVGVGTDTQYF.

The J gene is TRBJ2-5, the V gene TRBV5-1; a weak D match, TRBD2 (5 bases). The CDR3 runs 13 residues. V was trimmed by 4 bases and J by 5 bases, leaving 12 bases between them. Germline values: CDR1 SGHRS, CDR2 YFSETQ. CDR3 nucleotides: TGCGCCAGCAGCGACGGACTGGGGGAGACCCAGTACTTC. As protein: CASSDGLGETQYF.

V and J are TRBV4-2 and TRBJ2-2, with 7 bases identical to TRBD2. The CDR3 contains 15 residues. Germline V gene sequence: CDR1 LGHNA, CDR2 YNFKEQ. V shed 9 bases, J shed 3 bases, and the junction held 10 bases outside the gene matches. The CDR3 here is CASQPTSLDTGELFF. CDR3 DNA sequence: TGTGCCAGTCAGCCGACTAGCTTAGACACCGGGGAGCTGTTTTTT.

The genes are TRBV6-6 and TRBJ2-1; possible D gene TRBD1, 6 bases. The CDR3 is 13 residues long. From germline, CDR1 is MNHNY and CDR2 SVGAGI (reference sequence). Deletions cut 6 bases from V and 10 bases from J, with 16 bases between. The CDR3 bases are TGTGCCAGCAGCTCCATACCGGGACAAGAGCAGTTCTTC. Its protein product is CASSSIPGQEQFF.

In its sample, this clone ranks as medium-sized (0.01 to 0.1%). Germline and junction disagree at one end, which may indicate a read error. The chain is built from TRBV7-7 and TRBJ2-2; no reliable D call. Germline assignment: CDR1 SSHAT and CDR2 FNYEAQ (reference sequence). The CDR3 runs 16 residues. The CDR3: CASSPGRLLNTGELFF. In DNA form, the CDR3 reads TGTGCTAGCAGCCCAGGTCGATTATTAAACACCGGGGAGCTGTTTTTT. Variable domain in full (rest from reference TRBV7-7 and TRBJ2-2): GAGVSQSPRYKVTKRGQDVTLRCDPISSHATLYWYQQALGQGPEFLTYFNYEAQPDKSGLPSDRFSAERPEGSISTLTIQRTEQRDSAMYRCASSPGRLLNTGELFFGEGSRLTVL.

This sequence joins TRBV10-3 and TRBJ2-1; 8 nucleotides agree with TRBD1. Germline V gene lookup returns CDR1 ENHRY and CDR2 SYGVKD. The CDR3 loop spans 16 amino acids. Trimming at V came to 6 bases and at J to 2 bases, leaving 9 bases not matched to a gene. The CDR3 region is CAISPRQGPTYNEQFF. Here the CDR3 DNA reads TGTGCCATCAGCCCAAGACAGGGGCCGACCTACAATGAGCAGTTCTTC.